The T cell receptor (beta chain) described here comes from a study of human versus mouse CDR3 diversity and MHC coevolution. Using immunoSEQ multiplex PCR, the repertoire was profiled, and TCRdb retains in-frame clones only, with some absent. The top ten hold roughly 0.15% of the sample, which has fewer than 80,000 clones, 92% seen once. In germline, CDR1 is MNHNS, CDR2 SASEGT. The CDR3 covers 15 residues. The ends were cut back, 5 bases at V and 7 bases at J, with 18 bases in the middle. The chain uses TRBV6-1 and TRBJ1-5; D gene uncertain. This receptor was identified in a person aged 25 to 69 in good health. Specimen: naive CD4+ T cells from blood. As to subset: CD45RO-negative CD62L-positive naive CD4 T cells. As DNA, the CDR3 is TGTGCCAGCAGTTCCCCCAATAGCGGCAGACAGCCCCAGCATTTT. It specifies CASSSPNSGRQPQHF.